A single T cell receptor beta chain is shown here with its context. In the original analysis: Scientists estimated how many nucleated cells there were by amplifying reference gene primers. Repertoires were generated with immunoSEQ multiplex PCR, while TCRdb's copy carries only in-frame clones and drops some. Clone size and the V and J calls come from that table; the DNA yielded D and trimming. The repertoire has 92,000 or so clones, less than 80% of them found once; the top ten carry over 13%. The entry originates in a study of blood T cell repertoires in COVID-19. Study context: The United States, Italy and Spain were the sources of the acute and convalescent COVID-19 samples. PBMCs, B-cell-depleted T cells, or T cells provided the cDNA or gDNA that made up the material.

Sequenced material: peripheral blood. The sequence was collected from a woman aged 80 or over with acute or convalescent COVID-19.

CDR3 sequence reads: CASTRFRGTNEKLFF. In DNA, the CDR3 is TGTGCCAGTACCCGGTTCCGGGGGACTAATGAAAAACTGTTTTTT. The genes are TRBV19 and TRBJ1-4; the D gene is possibly TRBD1 (5 bases). Germline CDR1 and CDR2: LNHDA and SQIVND (reference sequence). The CDR3 runs 15 residues. Trimming removed 7 bases at V and 2 bases at J, with 14 bases between.